Following are 17 T cell receptor beta chains from one sample sequenced in a study of T cells in localized non-small cell lung cancer. Repertoires were generated with immunoSEQ multiplex PCR, while TCRdb's copy carries only in-frame clones and drops some. The table includes 75,000 to 80,000 clones, more than 75% detected once. The specimen comprised peripheral blood, sampled before any cancer treatment. The receptor source for this set is a woman aged 40 to 75 with stage I squamous cell lung carcinoma.

The chain recombines TRBV2 with TRBJ1-5; the D gene is possibly TRBD1 (5 bases). V gave up 4 bases and J gave up 4 bases, with 8 bases separating them. Looked up from germline, CDR1 is SNHLY and CDR2 is FYNNEI. This CDR3 has 13 residues. The CDR3 is CASSGGANQPQHF. The CDR3 nucleotides are TGTGCCAGCAGTGGAGGGGCTAATCAGCCCCAGCATTTT. Filled out from reference TRBV2 and TRBJ1-5, the complete variable domain reads EPEVTQTPSHQVTQMGQEVILRCVPISNHLYFYWYRQILGQKVEFLVSFYNNEISEKSEIFDDQFSVERPDGSNFTLKIRSTKLEDSAMYFCASSGGANQPQHFGDGTRLSIL.

This clone came up a few times. The chain couples TRBV5-1 to TRBJ2-7; D is ambiguous. From germline, CDR1 is SGHRS and CDR2 YFSETQ. This CDR3 spans 14 amino acids. Trimming took off 1 base at V and 2 bases at J, with 10 bases between the two ends. The CDR3 nucleotides are TGCGCCAGCAGCTTGACCGGGTCAGCCTACGAGCAGTACTTC. Translating it yields CASSLTGSAYEQYF.

CDR3 sequence reads: CASSSDEKLFF. The DNA for the CDR3 is TGTGCCAGCAGCTCGGATGAAAAACTGTTTTTT. The rearrangement links TRBV7-8 to TRBJ1-4; D is ambiguous. Looked up from germline, CDR1 is SGHVS and CDR2 is FQNEAQ. V was cut by 4 bases and J by 6 bases, with 3 bases left in between. The CDR3 consists of 11 residues.

The rearrangement links TRBV7-3 to TRBJ2-5, with TRBD1 as a possible D gene (6 bases). The V gene's germline CDR1 is SGHTA and CDR2 FQGTGA. V was trimmed by 1 base and J by 1 base, leaving 16 bases between them. This CDR3 has 17 amino acids. CDR3 DNA sequence: TGTGCCAGCAGCTTAAGGTCTCCGGGACATGTCCAAGAGACCCAGTACTTC. Amino acid sequence: CASSLRSPGHVQETQYF.

This chain connects TRBV6-5 to TRBJ1-2; D is unclear. The CDR3 loop spans 13 amino acids. The V and J ends lost 2 bases and 2 bases respectively, with 6 bases between them. The V gene's germline CDR1 is MNHEY and CDR2 SVGAGI. DNA for the CDR3: TGTGCCAGCAGTTACACCTACAACTATGGCTACACCTTC. Its protein product is CASSYTYNYGYTF.

This clone appeared a single time. The rearrangement uses TRBV19 and TRBJ1-2; TRBD1 matches at 9 bases. The CDR3 length is 15 residues. The germline CDR1 and CDR2 sequences are LNHDA and SQIVND (reference sequence). The V gene end was trimmed by 4 bases and the J gene end by 4 bases; junction bases not matched to a gene: 7. This CDR3 reads CASSTTGGTSYGYTF. CDR3 nucleotide sequence: TGTGCCAGTAGTACAACAGGGGGCACTTCCTATGGCTACACCTTC.

The gene calls are TRBV2 and TRBJ1-5, with TRBD1 matching over 7 bases. V was pared by 3 bases and J by 7 bases, with 6 bases of the junction left unmatched. CDR3 length: 14 amino acids. Germline lookup yields CDR1 SNHLY and CDR2 FYNNEI. CDR3 coding DNA: TGTGCCAGCAGTGACGACAGGGTTAGACAGCCCCAGCATTTT. It translates to CASSDDRVRQPQHF.

This clone was seen only once. The V call is TRBV5-4, the J call TRBJ2-5, with 11 positions matching TRBD2. Looked up from germline, CDR1 is SGHNT and CDR2 is YYREEE (reference sequence). V was pared by 0 bases and J by 2 bases, with 0 bases of the junction left unmatched. The CDR3 loop spans 15 amino acids. The CDR3 DNA reads TGTGCCAGCAGCTTGGTAGCGGGGGGGCAAGAGACCCAGTACTTC. Translated, it gives CASSLVAGGQETQYF.

This chain connects TRBV18 to TRBJ2-5, with unresolved D. The CDR3 runs 14 residues. Trimming stripped 0 bases from V and 2 bases from J, with 7 bases between. Germline V CDR1 and CDR2: KGHSH, LQKENI. The CDR3 region is CASSPPHIQETQYF. CDR3 coding DNA: TGTGCCAGCTCACCACCACATATTCAAGAGACCCAGTACTTC.

This rearrangement joins TRBV19 to TRBJ1-5; TRBD1 aligns across 9 bases. J lost 5 bases, V lost 3 bases, and 2 bases had no gene match. CDR1 is LNHDA, CDR2 SQIVND, per germline (reference sequence). The CDR3 covers 14 residues. The DNA of the CDR3 is TGTGCCAGTAGTATCGACAGGGGGGATCAGCCCCAGCATTTT. Translated, it gives CASSIDRGDQPQHF.

The J gene is TRBJ2-6, the V gene TRBV11-2; D gene uncertain. This CDR3 contains 18 residues. Deletions cut 1 base from V and 0 bases from J, with 13 bases between. The germline CDR1 and CDR2 sequences are SGHAT and FQNNGV. The CDR3 nucleotides read TGTGCCAGCAGCTTAGCAGCACTTCCGAGCTCTGGGGCCAACGTCCTGACTTTC. It translates to CASSLAALPSSGANVLTF.

The gene calls are TRBV10-3 and TRBJ2-7, with D possibly being TRBD2 (5 bases). Germline values: CDR1 ENHRY, CDR2 SYGVKD. V was shortened by 6 bases and J by 4 bases, with 10 bases between the two germline ends. The CDR3 sequence is 12 residues long. CDR3 in amino acids: CAIRGGSYEQYF. Written as DNA, the CDR3 is TGTGCCATCAGGGGTGGGAGTTACGAGCAGTACTTC.

The chain has TRBV18 and TRBJ2-7; tentative D call: TRBD1 (5 bases). The CDR3 has 12 amino acids. Germline CDR1 reads KGHSH; CDR2 reads LQKENI. V gave up 1 base and J gave up 5 bases, with 6 bases separating them. For the CDR3, the DNA is TGTGCCAGCTCACCACAGGGGAACGAGCAGTACTTC. The encoded protein is CASSPQGNEQYF.

The rearrangement uses TRBV7-3 and TRBJ2-2, with no clear D. The CDR3 length is 16 residues. Germline loops: CDR1 SGHTA, CDR2 FQGTGA. With 3 bases removed from V and 1 base from J, the gap between germline ends came to 12 bases. The CDR3 DNA sequence: TGTGCCAGCAGCTTGTCCGAGGTTGGGAACACCGGGGAGCTGTTTTTT. Translation: CASSLSEVGNTGELFF.

The chain combines TRBV2 with TRBJ2-5; no clear D gene. Germline assignment: CDR1 SNHLY and CDR2 FYNNEI. This CDR3 region has 14 residues. Trimming removed 8 bases from V and 0 bases from J, with 13 bases in between. The CDR3 region has the DNA TGTGCCAGCTCCTTAGGACCGTACCAAGAGACCCAGTACTTC. This translates into CASSLGPYQETQYF.

This clone was counted only a few times. The chain combines TRBV5-6 with TRBJ2-5; no clear D gene. There are 13 residues in the CDR3. V lost 0 bases and J 4 bases, leaving 7 bases between the germline ends. Per germline, CDR1 SGHDT and CDR2 YYEEEE. The CDR3 coding sequence is TGTGCCAGCAGCTTGGGGTTCTTAGAGACCCAGTACTTC. Its translation is CASSLGFLETQYF.

In its sample, this clone was seen a few times. J is TRBJ1-2 and V is TRBV19; 9 bases align to TRBD1. In germline, CDR1 is LNHDA, CDR2 SQIVND (reference sequence). The ends lost 6 bases at V and 0 bases at J; junction bases unmatched: 8. The CDR3 is made up of 16 amino acids. CDR3 bases: TGTGCCAGTAGGTCGGTGGGACAGGGTACTAACTATGGCTACACCTTC. As protein: CASRSVGQGTNYGYTF.